This T cell receptor (beta chain) was captured by sequencing in a study of regulatory T cells in long-lasting Graves disease. This clonotype was detected many times. Researchers made TCR beta libraries by using iRepertoire HTBI primers and running Arm-PCR on CDR3 regions. TCRdb called the multiplex PCR reads again in MiXCR, with one record for every CDR3 protein. The table lists approximately 360,000 distinct CDR3 sequences, approximately 10% of them singletons. Time point defined: newly diagnosed GD, antithyroid drugs for less than 3 months. RNA extracted from PBMCs served as the sequencing template. CDR3 length equals 14 residues. Trimming left V 5 bases short and J 10 bases short, with 20 bases between. These records were also assigned to another study, of T cells in Graves' hyperthyroidism and ophthalmopathy. That publication notes: No progression to ophthalmopathy during 18 months of follow-up defined stable disease. TCR CDR3 underwent first-round RT-PCR with the HTBI primer set. A model using 13 V-J features told ophthalmopathy apart from stable hyperthyroidism.

The chain couples TRBV12-3 or TRBV12-4 to TRBJ1-1; D perhaps matches TRBD1 (5 bases). The material sequenced was peripheral blood mononuclear cells (PBMCs), taken at new diagnosis, from a patient treated with antithyroid drugs. The receptor's source is a woman between 18 and 29 years old with Graves disease. The CDR3 loop is CASSAYRRAGLAFF. The CDR3 DNA is TGTGCCAGCAGTGCCTACAGGAGGGCTGGATTAGCTTTCTTT.